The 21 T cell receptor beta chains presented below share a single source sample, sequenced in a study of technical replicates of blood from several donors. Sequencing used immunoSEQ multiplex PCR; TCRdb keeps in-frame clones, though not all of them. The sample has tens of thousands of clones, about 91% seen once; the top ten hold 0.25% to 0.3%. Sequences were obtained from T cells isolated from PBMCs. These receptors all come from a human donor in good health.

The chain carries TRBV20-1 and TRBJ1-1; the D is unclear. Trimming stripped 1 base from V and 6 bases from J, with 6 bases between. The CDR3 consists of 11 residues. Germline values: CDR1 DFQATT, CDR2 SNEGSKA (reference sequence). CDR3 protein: CSARGEAEAFF. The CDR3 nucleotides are TGCAGTGCTAGAGGAGAGGCTGAAGCTTTCTTT.

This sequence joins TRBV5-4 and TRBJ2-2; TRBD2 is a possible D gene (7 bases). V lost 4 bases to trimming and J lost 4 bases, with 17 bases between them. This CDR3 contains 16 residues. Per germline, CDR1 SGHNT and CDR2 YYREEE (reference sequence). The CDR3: CASSLVGGGLTGELFF. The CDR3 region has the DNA TGTGCCAGCAGCCTGGTGGGGGGGGGCCTCACCGGGGAGCTGTTTTTT.

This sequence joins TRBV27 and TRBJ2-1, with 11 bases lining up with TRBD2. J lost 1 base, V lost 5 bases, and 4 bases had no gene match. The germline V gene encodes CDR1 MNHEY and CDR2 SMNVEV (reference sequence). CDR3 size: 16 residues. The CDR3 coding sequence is TGTGCCAGCAGTCCCCGGACTAGCGGGTCCTACAATGAGCAGTTCTTC. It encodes CASSPRTSGSYNEQFF.

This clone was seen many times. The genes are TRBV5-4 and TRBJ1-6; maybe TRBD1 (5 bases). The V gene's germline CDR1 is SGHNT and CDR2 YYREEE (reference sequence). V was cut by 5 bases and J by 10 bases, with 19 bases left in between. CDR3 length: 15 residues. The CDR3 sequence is CASSFQTARSSPLHF. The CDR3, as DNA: TGTGCCAGCAGTTTCCAGACAGCCAGAAGCTCACCCCTCCACTTT.

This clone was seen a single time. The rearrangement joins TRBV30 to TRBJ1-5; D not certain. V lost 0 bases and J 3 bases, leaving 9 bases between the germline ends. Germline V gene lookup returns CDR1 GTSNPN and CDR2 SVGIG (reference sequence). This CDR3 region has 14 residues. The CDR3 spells CAWSVRQYNQPQHF. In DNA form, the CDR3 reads TGTGCCTGGAGTGTACGACAATACAATCAGCCCCAGCATTTT.

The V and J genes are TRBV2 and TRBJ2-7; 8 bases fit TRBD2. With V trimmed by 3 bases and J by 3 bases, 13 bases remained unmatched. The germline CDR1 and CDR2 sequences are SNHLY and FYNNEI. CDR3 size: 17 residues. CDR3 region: CASSEGSFSGEFYEQYF. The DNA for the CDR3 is TGTGCCAGCAGTGAGGGTAGTTTTAGCGGGGAATTCTACGAGCAGTACTTC.

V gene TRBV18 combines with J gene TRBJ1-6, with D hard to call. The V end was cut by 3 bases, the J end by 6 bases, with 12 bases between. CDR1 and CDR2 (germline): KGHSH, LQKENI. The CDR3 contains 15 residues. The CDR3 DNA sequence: TGTGCCAGCTCACCTTCCAGAAACCTTAATTCACCCCTCCACTTT. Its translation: CASSPSRNLNSPLHF.

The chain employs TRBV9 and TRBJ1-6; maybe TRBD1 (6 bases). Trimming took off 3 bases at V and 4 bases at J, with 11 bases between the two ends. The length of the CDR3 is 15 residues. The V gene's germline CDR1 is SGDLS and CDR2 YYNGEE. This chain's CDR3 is CASSEQGTYNSPLHF. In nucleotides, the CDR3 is TGTGCCAGCAGCGAACAGGGTACTTATAATTCACCCCTCCACTTT.

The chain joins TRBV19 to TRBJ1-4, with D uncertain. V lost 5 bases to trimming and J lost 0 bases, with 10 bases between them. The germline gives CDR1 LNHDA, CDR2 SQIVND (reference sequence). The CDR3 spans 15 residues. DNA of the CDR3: TGTGCCAGTAGTGACCGTGGAGCAACTAATGAAAAACTGTTTTTT. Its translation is CASSDRGATNEKLFF.

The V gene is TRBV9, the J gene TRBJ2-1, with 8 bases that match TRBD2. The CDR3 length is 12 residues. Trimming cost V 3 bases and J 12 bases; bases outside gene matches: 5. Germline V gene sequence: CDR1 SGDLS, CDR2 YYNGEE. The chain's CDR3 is CASSALAGGQFF. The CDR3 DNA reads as TGTGCCAGCAGCGCCCTAGCGGGCGGGCAGTTCTTC.

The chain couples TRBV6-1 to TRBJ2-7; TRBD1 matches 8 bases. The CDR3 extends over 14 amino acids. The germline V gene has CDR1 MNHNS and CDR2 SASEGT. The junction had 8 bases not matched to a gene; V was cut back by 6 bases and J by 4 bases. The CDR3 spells CASRTDRAGYEQYF. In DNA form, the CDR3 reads TGTGCCAGCAGGACGGACAGGGCGGGTTACGAGCAGTACTTC.

In DNA, the CDR3 is TGCGCCAGCAGCTTGGAGGGACTACTAGCCAAAAACATTCAGTACTTC. It translates to CASSLEGLLAKNIQYF. The chain has TRBV5-1 and TRBJ2-4; TRBD2 aligns across 7 bases. The CDR3 runs 16 residues. CDR1 SGHRS and CDR2 YFSETQ come from the germline V gene. J lost 0 bases, V lost 0 bases, and 3 bases had no gene match.

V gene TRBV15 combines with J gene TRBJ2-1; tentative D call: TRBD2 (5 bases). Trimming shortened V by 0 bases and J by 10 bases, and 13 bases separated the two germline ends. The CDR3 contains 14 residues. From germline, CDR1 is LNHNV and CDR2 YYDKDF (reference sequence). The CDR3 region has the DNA TGTGCCACCAGCAGAGATAGCACTAGTTGGGAGCAGTTCTTC. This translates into CATSRDSTSWEQFF.

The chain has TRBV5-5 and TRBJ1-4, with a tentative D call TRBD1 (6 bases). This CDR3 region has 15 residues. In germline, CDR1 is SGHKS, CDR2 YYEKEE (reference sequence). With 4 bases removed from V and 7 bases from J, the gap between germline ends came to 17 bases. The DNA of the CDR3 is TGTGCCAGCAGCGATAGACAGGAAGGGGGTGAAAAACTGTTTTTT. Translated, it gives CASSDRQEGGEKLFF.

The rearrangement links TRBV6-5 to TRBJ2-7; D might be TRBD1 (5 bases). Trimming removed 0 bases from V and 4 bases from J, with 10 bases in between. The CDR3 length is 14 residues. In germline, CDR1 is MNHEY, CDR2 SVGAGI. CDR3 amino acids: CASSYSTGLYEQYF. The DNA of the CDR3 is TGTGCCAGCAGTTACTCAACAGGCTTGTACGAGCAGTACTTC.

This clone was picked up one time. Here the CDR3 DNA reads TGTGCCACCAGCAGAACATCCGAAGCTTTCTTT. This gives the protein CATSRTSEAFF. The V and J genes are TRBV15 and TRBJ1-1; D not resolved. Germline values: CDR1 LNHNV, CDR2 YYDKDF (reference sequence). The V end was cut by 2 bases, the J end by 8 bases, with 6 bases between. The CDR3 consists of 11 residues.

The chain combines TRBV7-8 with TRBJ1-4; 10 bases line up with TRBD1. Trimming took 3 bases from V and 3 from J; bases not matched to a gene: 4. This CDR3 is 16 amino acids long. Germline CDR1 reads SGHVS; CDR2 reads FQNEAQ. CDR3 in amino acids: CASSFSDRGPNEKLFF. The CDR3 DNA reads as TGTGCCAGCAGCTTCTCCGACAGGGGGCCTAATGAAAAACTGTTTTTT.

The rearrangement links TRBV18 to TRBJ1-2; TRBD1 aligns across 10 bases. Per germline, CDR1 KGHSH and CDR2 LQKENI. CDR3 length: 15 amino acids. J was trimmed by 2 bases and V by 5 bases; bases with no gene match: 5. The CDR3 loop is CASSDPGQGNYGYTF. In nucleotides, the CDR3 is TGTGCCAGCTCAGATCCGGGACAGGGGAACTATGGCTACACCTTC.

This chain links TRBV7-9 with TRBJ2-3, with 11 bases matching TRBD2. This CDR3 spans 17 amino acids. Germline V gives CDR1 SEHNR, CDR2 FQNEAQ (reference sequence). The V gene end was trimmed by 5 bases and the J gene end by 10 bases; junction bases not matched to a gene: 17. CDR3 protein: CASSILAGASPGHAQYF. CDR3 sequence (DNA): TGTGCCAGCAGCATACTAGCGGGGGCCTCCCCCGGTCATGCGCAGTATTTT.

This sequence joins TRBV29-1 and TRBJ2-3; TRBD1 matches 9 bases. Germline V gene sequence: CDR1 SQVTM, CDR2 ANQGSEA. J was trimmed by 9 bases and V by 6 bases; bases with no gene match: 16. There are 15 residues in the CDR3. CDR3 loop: CSVDNRDREVWTQYF. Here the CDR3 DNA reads TGCAGCGTCGACAACCGGGACAGGGAAGTGTGGACGCAGTATTTT.

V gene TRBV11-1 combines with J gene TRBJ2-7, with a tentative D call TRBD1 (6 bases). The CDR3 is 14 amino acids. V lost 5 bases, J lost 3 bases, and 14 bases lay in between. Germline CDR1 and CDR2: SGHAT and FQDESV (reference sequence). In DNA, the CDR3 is TGTGCCAGCAGCCCACAGGGTGACGGCTACGAGCAGTACTTC. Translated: CASSPQGDGYEQYF.